Below are 3 T cell receptor beta chains sequenced from a single sample in a study of T cell responses to AZD1222 COVID-19 vaccine. Clones were sequenced by immunoSEQ multiplex PCR, and TCRdb holds only the in-frame ones, with some missing. The sample lists 90,000 to 120,000 clones, 87% occurring once. This specimen was peripheral blood, taken 28 days after the second AZD1222 dose. The receptors were sampled from an adult who received the AZD1222 COVID-19 vaccine.

The rearrangement links TRBV11-2 to TRBJ1-4, with D possibly being TRBD1 (6 bases). CDR3 length: 16 amino acids. CDR1 SGHAT and CDR2 FQNNGV come from the germline V gene. The V end was cut by 5 bases, the J end by 5 bases, with 18 bases between. The CDR3 protein is CASSAPLGRGNEKLFF. CDR3 coding DNA: TGTGCCAGCAGCGCCCCTTTAGGTAGGGGGAATGAAAAACTGTTTTTT.

The J gene is TRBJ2-7, the V gene TRBV11-2; D gene unclear. The CDR3 is 13 amino acids. Germline lookup yields CDR1 SGHAT and CDR2 FQNNGV. Trimming left V 1 base short and J 2 bases short, with 6 bases between. The CDR3 here is CASSLGSAYEQYF. The CDR3 DNA follows: TGTGCCAGCAGCTTAGGCAGCGCCTACGAGCAGTACTTC.

V and J are TRBV27 and TRBJ1-5, with 8 bases fitting TRBD1. The germline V gene encodes CDR1 MNHEY and CDR2 SMNVEV (reference sequence). The ends lost 0 bases at V and 2 bases at J; junction bases unmatched: 0. The CDR3 is 15 residues long. The CDR3 reads CASSLSGQGNQPQHF. The CDR3 coding sequence is TGTGCCAGCAGTTTATCGGGACAGGGCAATCAGCCCCAGCATTTT.